Listed below are T cell receptor beta chains from one sample, sequenced in a study of metastatic and nonmetastatic thyroid tumors. TCRdb re-called clones via MiXCR from the PCR reads. The sample has 20,000 or so clones; about 20% are singletons. Source material: adjacent normal tissue. All receptors derive from a female donor with papillary thyroid cancer or a benign thyroid nodule (not recorded which). Some clones in this sample may be carry-over from other donors' samples. The CDR3 runs from the conserved cysteine through the conserved F or W. D genes are given only for firm matches. Not every row has a clone size; where given, it reads once, few, many or a size class.

D | size | J | V | CDR3 | DNA
. | few | TRBJ1-1 | TRBV10-3 | CAISAGETNTEAFF | TGTGCCATCAGTGCCGGGGAGACGAACACTGAAGCTTTCTTT
. | few | TRBJ2-4 | TRBV12-3/TRBV12-4 | CASRSRLENIQYF | TGTGCCAGCAGATCCAGACTGGAAAACATTCAGTACTTC
TRBD1 | . | TRBJ2-3 | TRBV6-1 | CATLWDRASTQYF | TGTGCCACCCTCTGGGACAGAGCCAGTACGCAGTATTTT
. | . | TRBJ2-7 | TRBV18 | CASSPTDKGGGQYF | TGTGCCAGCTCACCAACGGACAAGGGGGGCGGGCAGTACTTC
. | . | TRBJ2-3 | TRBV9 | CASSGGTSTDTQYF | TGTGCCAGCAGCGGAGGGACTAGCACAGATACGCAGTATTTT
TRBD1 | . | TRBJ2-2 | TRBV20-1 | CSAPRQGSNTGELFF | TGCAGTGCGCCTCGACAGGGATCGAACACCGGGGAGCTGTTTTTT
TRBD1 | . | TRBJ1-4 | TRBV5-1 | CASSLQGGDNEKLFF | TGCGCCAGCAGCTTACAGGGGGGAGATAATGAAAAACTGTTTTTT
. | medium-sized | TRBJ2-2 | TRBV24-1 | CATWDPNTGELFF | TGTGCCACCTGGGACCCGAACACCGGGGAGCTGTTTTTT
. | . | TRBJ2-3 | TRBV27 | CASSRGDTQYF | TGTGCCAGCAGTCGGGGGGATACGCAGTATTTT
TRBD1 | . | TRBJ2-3 | TRBV30 | CAWGQGTDTQYF | TGTGCCTGGGGACAGGGCACAGATACGCAGTATTTT
. | many | TRBJ2-1 | TRBV20-1 | CSARDLVRGHSYNEQFF | TGCAGTGCTAGAGATCTCGTCCGGGGGCACTCCTACAATGAGCAGTTCTTC
TRBD2 | few | TRBJ2-1 | TRBV6-1 | CASSPGTRRYEQFF | TGTGCCAGCAGCCCCGGGACTAGAAGATATGAGCAGTTCTTC
. | once | TRBJ1-5 | TRBV7-8 | CASSLVPNQPQHF | TGTGCCAGCAGCTTAGTTCCCAATCAGCCCCAGCATTTT
. | few | TRBJ2-2 | TRBV6-1 | CASSERPRNTGELFF | TGTGCCAGCAGTGAACGGCCCAGGAACACCGGGGAGCTGTTTTTT
TRBD1 | medium-sized | TRBJ2-3 | TRBV24-1 | CATRGQGLGDTQYF | TGTGCCACCAGGGGACAGGGGTTGGGAGATACGCAGTATTTT
. | medium-sized | TRBJ2-1 | TRBV6-1 | CASREGLAWDEQFF | TGTGCCAGCCGCGAAGGGCTAGCGTGGGATGAGCAGTTCTTC
TRBD1 | many | TRBJ1-5 | TRBV30 | CAWSVRLWTGGQSNQPQHF | TGTGCCTGGAGTGTACGCCTGTGGACAGGGGGCCAAAGCAATCAGCCCCAGCATTTT
TRBD1 | few | TRBJ2-1 | TRBV6-2/TRBV6-3 | CASSSAGQGAIDEQFF | TGTGCCAGCAGTAGTGCGGGACAGGGGGCGATCGATGAGCAGTTCTTC
. | . | TRBJ1-3 | TRBV2 | CASSDQGSGGNTIYF | TGTGCCAGCAGTGATCAAGGGTCTGGTGGAAACACCATATATTTT
TRBD1 | . | TRBJ1-2 | TRBV9 | CASSVQLGTGGVGGYTF | TGTGCCAGCAGCGTCCAATTAGGGACAGGGGGCGTTGGTGGCTACACCTTC
. | many | TRBJ1-4 | TRBV20-1 | CSAKSTNEKLFF | TGCAGTGCCAAGTCTACGAATGAAAAACTGTTTTTT
. | few | TRBJ1-5 | TRBV6-5 | CASSSPDQPQHF | TGTGCCAGCAGTTCTCCGGATCAGCCCCAGCATTTT
. | few | TRBJ2-7 | TRBV27 | CASSSGSRSYEQYF | TGTGCCAGCAGTAGCGGCTCCCGCTCCTACGAGCAGTACTTC
. | medium-sized | TRBJ2-3 | TRBV11-3 | CASSFGSLGPYF | TGTGCCAGCAGCTTCGGGTCCCTAGGACCGTATTTT
. | medium-sized | TRBJ1-6 | TRBV20-1 | CSATRLGRNNSPLHF | TGCAGTGCTACTCGTTTGGGGCGGAACAATTCACCCCTCCACTTT
TRBD1 | few | TRBJ1-1 | TRBV19 | CASSSTGGTEAFF | TGTGCCAGTAGCTCCACAGGGGGCACTGAAGCTTTCTTT
TRBD1 | many | TRBJ1-1 | TRBV28 | CASSLRTGSLNTEAFF | TGTGCCAGCAGCCTCCGGACAGGATCTTTGAACACTGAAGCTTTCTTT
. | . | TRBJ2-5 | TRBV20-1 | CSAIRGDATAAETQYF | TGCAGTGCTATTCGTGGGGACGCTACGGCCGCAGAGACCCAGTACTTC
. | . | TRBJ1-2 | TRBV15 | CATSGNREYGYTF | TGTGCCACCAGCGGGAACAGGGAGTATGGCTACACCTTC
. | . | TRBJ2-1 | TRBV20-1 | CSASAGTAGNEQFF | TGCAGTGCTTCTGCCGGGACAGCGGGTAATGAGCAGTTCTTC
. | . | TRBJ2-1 | TRBV15 | CGTSRERLSGAHEQFF | TGTGGCACCAGCAGAGAGCGACTATCGGGAGCCCATGAGCAGTTCTTC
. | medium-sized | TRBJ2-1 | TRBV20-1 | CSARDFGSGNEQFF | TGCAGTGCTAGAGATTTTGGGAGTGGAAATGAGCAGTTCTTC
. | . | TRBJ2-7 | TRBV28 | CASSFSWTEDSYEQYF | TGTGCCAGCAGTTTCTCCTGGACGGAGGATTCCTACGAGCAGTACTTC
TRBD1 | few | TRBJ2-1 | TRBV24-1 | CVTSENPGQKLYEQFF | TGTGTCACCAGTGAGAATCCGGGACAGAAACTTTATGAGCAGTTCTTC
TRBD1 | . | TRBJ2-2 | TRBV5-1 | CASSLGATGATGELFF | TGCGCCAGCAGCTTGGGAGCTACAGGGGCCACCGGGGAGCTGTTTTTT
TRBD1 | . | TRBJ1-6 | TRBV20-1 | CSASQGVNSPLHF | TGCAGTGCTAGTCAGGGGGTTAATTCACCCCTCCACTTT
. | medium-sized | TRBJ2-2 | TRBV28 | CASSLLDTGELFF | TGTGCCAGCAGTTTGTTAGACACCGGGGAGCTGTTTTTT
. | few | TRBJ2-3 | TRBV27 | CASSLRTQQTDTQYF | TGTGCCAGCAGTTTGAGGACCCAGCAAACAGATACGCAGTATTTT
TRBD2 | few | TRBJ2-3 | TRBV6-1 | CATLTSGADKQYF | TGTGCCACCCTAACTAGCGGCGCGGATAAGCAGTATTTT
. | few | TRBJ2-2 | TRBV20-1 | CSARAPGPNTGELFF | TGCAGTGCTAGAGCGCCGGGACCTAACACCGGGGAGCTGTTTTTT
. | few | TRBJ2-5 | TRBV6-2/TRBV6-3 | CASTTTGTARQETQYF | TGTGCCAGCACTACCACCGGGACCGCACGCCAAGAGACCCAGTACTTC
. | few | TRBJ2-1 | TRBV4-1 | CASSQTGPAPHEQFF | TGCGCCAGCAGCCAAACGGGCCCAGCCCCACATGAGCAGTTCTTC
TRBD2 | . | TRBJ2-1 | TRBV20-1 | CSARGQGLAGEPELLDEQFF | TGCAGTGCTAGGGGCCAAGGACTAGCGGGAGAGCCGGAACTTCTCGATGAGCAGTTCTTC
. | few | TRBJ1-4 | TRBV12-3/TRBV12-4 | CASSLGRRLFF | TGTGCCAGCAGTTTAGGGCGTCGTCTTTTTTTT
TRBD1 | medium-sized | TRBJ2-7 | TRBV15 | CATSRVQGAIEQYF | TGTGCCACCAGCAGAGTACAGGGGGCCATCGAGCAGTACTTC
TRBD2 | . | TRBJ2-5 | TRBV4-1 | CASSQDSGGQETQYF | TGCGCCAGCAGCCAAGATAGCGGGGGGCAAGAGACCCAGTACTTC
TRBD1 | few | TRBJ2-7 | TRBV2 | CASSEGGTGESYEQYF | TGTGCCAGCAGTGAAGGTGGGACAGGGGAGTCCTACGAGCAGTACTTC
TRBD1 | medium-sized | TRBJ2-3 | TRBV6-1 | CASSPGATGKGYF | TGTGCCAGCAGCCCCGGAGCGACAGGGAAGGGGTATTTT
. | . | TRBJ2-1 | TRBV11-2 | CASSSILAGSHNEQFF | TGTGCCAGCAGCTCGATACTAGCAGGTTCCCACAATGAGCAGTTCTTC
. | few | TRBJ2-2 | TRBV20-1 | CSAFDIYTGELFF | TGCAGTGCCTTCGACATTTACACCGGGGAGCTGTTTTTT
. | . | TRBJ1-3 | TRBV9 | CASSRGGGNTIYF | TGTGCCAGCAGCAGGGGCGGAGGAAACACCATATATTTT
. | . | TRBJ1-6 | TRBV5-1 | CASRPGGDSPLHF | TGCGCCAGCCGACCGGGCGGTGATTCACCCCTCCACTTT
TRBD2 | . | TRBJ2-2 | TRBV12-3/TRBV12-4 | CASILNGASGNTGELFF | TGTGCCAGCATTTTAAATGGTGCTAGCGGGAACACCGGGGAGCTGTTTTTT
. | few | TRBJ1-6 | TRBV28 | CASSLSPGFRDSPLHF | TGTGCCAGCAGTTTATCCCCAGGATTTAGGGATTCACCCCTCCACTTT
. | many | TRBJ2-2 | TRBV27 | CASTSLRRQGREGELFF | TGTGCCAGCACTAGTCTGCGTAGGCAGGGAAGAGAAGGGGAGCTGTTTTTT